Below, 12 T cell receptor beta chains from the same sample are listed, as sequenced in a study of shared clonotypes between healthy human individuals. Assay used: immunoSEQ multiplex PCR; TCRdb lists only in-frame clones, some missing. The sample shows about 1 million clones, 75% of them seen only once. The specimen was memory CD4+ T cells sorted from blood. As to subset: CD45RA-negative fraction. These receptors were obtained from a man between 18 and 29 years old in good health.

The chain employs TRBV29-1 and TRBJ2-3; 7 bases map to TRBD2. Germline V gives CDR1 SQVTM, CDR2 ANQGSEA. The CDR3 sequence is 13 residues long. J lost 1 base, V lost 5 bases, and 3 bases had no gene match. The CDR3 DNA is TGCAGCGTTTGTCGGGGGGGCACAGATACGCAGTATTTT. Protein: CSVCRGGTDTQYF.

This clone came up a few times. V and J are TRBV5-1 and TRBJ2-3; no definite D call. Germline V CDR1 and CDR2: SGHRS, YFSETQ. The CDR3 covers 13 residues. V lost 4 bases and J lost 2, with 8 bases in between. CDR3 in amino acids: CASSRIITDTQYF. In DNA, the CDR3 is TGCGCCAGCAGCCGGATCATCACAGATACGCAGTATTTT.

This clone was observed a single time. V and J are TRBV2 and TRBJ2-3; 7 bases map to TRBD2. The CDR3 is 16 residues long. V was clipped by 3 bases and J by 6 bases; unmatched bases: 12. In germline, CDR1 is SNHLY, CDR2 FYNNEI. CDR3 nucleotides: TGTGCCAGCAGTGAGCGGGCAGGTGGGGGGGTTGATACGCAGTATTTT. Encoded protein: CASSERAGGGVDTQYF.

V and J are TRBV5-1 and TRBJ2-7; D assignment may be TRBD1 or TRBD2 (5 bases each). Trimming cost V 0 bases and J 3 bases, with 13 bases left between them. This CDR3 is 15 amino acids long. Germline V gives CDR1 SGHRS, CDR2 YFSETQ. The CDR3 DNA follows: TGCGCCAGCAGCTTGGACGGGGCGTCTCTCTACGAGCAGTACTTC. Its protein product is CASSLDGASLYEQYF.

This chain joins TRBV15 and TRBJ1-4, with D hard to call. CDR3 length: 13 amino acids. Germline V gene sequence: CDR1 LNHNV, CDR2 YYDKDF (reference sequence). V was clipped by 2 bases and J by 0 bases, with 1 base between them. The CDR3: CATSRTTNEKLFF. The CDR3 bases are TGTGCCACCAGCAGAACAACTAATGAAAAACTGTTTTTT.

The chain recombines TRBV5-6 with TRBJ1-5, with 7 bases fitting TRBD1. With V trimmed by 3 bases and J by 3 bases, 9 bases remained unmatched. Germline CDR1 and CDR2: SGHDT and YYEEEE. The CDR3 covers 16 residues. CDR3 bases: TGTGCCAGCAGCTCCGATCCGGGACAGATCAATCAGCCCCAGCATTTT. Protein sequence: CASSSDPGQINQPQHF.

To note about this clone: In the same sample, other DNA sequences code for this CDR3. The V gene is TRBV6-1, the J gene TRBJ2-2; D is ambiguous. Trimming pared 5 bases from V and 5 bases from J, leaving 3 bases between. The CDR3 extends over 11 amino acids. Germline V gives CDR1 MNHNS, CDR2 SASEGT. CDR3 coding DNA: TGTGCCAGCAGTAGAACCGGGGAGCTGTTTTTT. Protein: CASSRTGELFF.

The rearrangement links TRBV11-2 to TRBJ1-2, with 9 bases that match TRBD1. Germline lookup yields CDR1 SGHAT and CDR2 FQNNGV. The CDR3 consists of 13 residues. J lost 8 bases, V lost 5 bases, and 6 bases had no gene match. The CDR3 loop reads CASSPGTGRGYTF. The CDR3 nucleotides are TGTGCCAGCAGCCCCGGGACAGGGAGAGGCTACACCTTC.

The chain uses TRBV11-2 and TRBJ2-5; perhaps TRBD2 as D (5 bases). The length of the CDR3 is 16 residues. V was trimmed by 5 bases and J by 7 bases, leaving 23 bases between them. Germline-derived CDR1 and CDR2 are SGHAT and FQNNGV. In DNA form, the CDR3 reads TGTGCCAGCAGCCCCGTTCGGGGTCCTCGGAGGAGGACCCAGTACTTC. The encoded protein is CASSPVRGPRRRTQYF.

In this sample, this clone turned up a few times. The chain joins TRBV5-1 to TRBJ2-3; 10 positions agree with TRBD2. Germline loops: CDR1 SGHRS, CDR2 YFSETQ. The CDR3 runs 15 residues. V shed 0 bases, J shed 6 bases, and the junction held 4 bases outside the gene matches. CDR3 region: CASSLASGSRDTQYF. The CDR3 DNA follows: TGCGCCAGCAGCTTGGCTAGCGGGAGTCGGGATACGCAGTATTTT.

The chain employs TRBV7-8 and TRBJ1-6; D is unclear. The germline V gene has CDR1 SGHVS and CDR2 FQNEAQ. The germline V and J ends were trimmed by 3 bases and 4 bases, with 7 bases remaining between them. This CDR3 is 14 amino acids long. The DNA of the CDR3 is TGTGCCAGCAGCTTCGGACGGTATAATTCACCCCTCCACTTT. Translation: CASSFGRYNSPLHF.

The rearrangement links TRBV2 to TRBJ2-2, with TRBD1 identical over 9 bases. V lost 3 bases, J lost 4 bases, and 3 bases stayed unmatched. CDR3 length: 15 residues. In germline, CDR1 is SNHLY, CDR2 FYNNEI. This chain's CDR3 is CASSDQQGATGELFF. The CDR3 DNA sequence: TGTGCCAGCAGTGACCAACAGGGGGCCACCGGGGAGCTGTTTTTT.